One and the same sample provided the 11 T cell receptor beta chains below, sequenced in a study of CD8+CD57+ T cells in acquired aplastic anemia. CDR3 and TCR beta VDJ profiling relied on a genomic DNA template. TCRdb reprocessed the reads via MiXCR and lists one record per CDR3 protein. The profile covers about 190,000 distinct CDR3 sequences, with approximately 49% appearing a single time and roughly 15% taken by the ten largest. The sample was sorted CD4+, CD8+, or CD8+CD57+ T cells (not recorded which) from PBMCs. Receptors were obtained from a human donor in good health, serving as a control.

This rearrangement joins TRBV20-1 to TRBJ1-2, with 8 bases fitting TRBD1. This CDR3 comprises 13 residues. Germline CDR1 is DFQATT and CDR2 is SNEGSKA (reference sequence). The V segment lost 1 base and the J segment 4 bases; nucleotides outside the gene matches: 2. This chain's CDR3 is CSARGGTGYGYTF. CDR3 nucleotides: TGCAGTGCTAGAGGCGGGACAGGCTATGGCTACACCTTC.

This clonotype was recorded many times. The chain uses TRBV7-3 and TRBJ2-2; D possibly corresponds to TRBD2 (6 bases). V was trimmed by 6 bases and J by 2 bases, leaving 10 bases between them. The CDR3 is 14 amino acids. Germline assignment: CDR1 SGHTA and CDR2 FQGTGA. CDR3 amino acids: CASRPGDNTGELFF. The CDR3 region has the DNA TGTGCCAGCAGACCGGGAGACAACACCGGGGAGCTGTTTTTT.

This clonotype was detected ten times or more. V is TRBV7-9 and J is TRBJ2-7, with 7 bases that match TRBD1. The CDR3 has 16 amino acids. In germline, CDR1 is SEHNR, CDR2 FQNEAQ (reference sequence). The junction had 10 bases not matched to a gene; V was cut back by 5 bases and J by 0 bases. In nucleotides, the CDR3 is TGTGCCAGCAGCCCTCAGCCGGGACAGAGCTCCTACGAGCAGTACTTC. Translated: CASSPQPGQSSYEQYF.

This clonotype was detected only a few times. The V gene is TRBV10-2, the J gene TRBJ2-7, with TRBD1 matching 9 bases. Germline V gene sequence: CDR1 WSHSY, CDR2 SAAADI. The CDR3 has 15 amino acids. V dropped 7 bases and J dropped 2; count of bases not matched to a gene: 9. CDR3 DNA sequence: TGCGCCAGCAACGCCGGGACAGGGTTAACCTACGAGCAGTACTTC. This gives the protein CASNAGTGLTYEQYF.

This clonotype was detected ten times or more. The V gene is TRBV5-1, the J gene TRBJ1-1; possible D gene TRBD1, 6 bases. V gave up 4 bases and J gave up 0 bases, with 10 bases separating them. CDR1 and CDR2 (germline): SGHRS, YFSETQ. The CDR3 has 14 amino acids. The CDR3 bases are TGCGCCAGCAGCCAGGGGACGGTGAACACTGAAGCTTTCTTT. Translation: CASSQGTVNTEAFF. Full variable domain (remainder filled in from reference TRBV5-1 and TRBJ1-1): KAGVTQTPRYLIKTRGQQVTLSCSPISGHRSVSWYQQTPGQGLQFLFEYFSETQRNKGNFPGRFSGRQFSNSRSEMNVSTLELGDSALYLCASSQGTVNTEAFFGQGTRLTVV.

This clonotype was seen repeatedly, ten times or more. This chain joins TRBV3-1 and TRBJ1-4, with D maybe TRBD1 (5 bases). In germline, CDR1 is LGHDT, CDR2 YNNKEL (reference sequence). Between the trimmed V and J ends, which lost 2 bases and 5 bases, there was a span of 12 bases. This CDR3 is built from 15 residues. The chain's CDR3 is CASSQFTGLNEKLFF. The CDR3 DNA sequence: TGTGCCAGCAGCCAATTTACGGGGCTAAATGAAAAACTGTTTTTT.

This chain connects TRBV12-3 or TRBV12-4 to TRBJ2-5; 14 nucleotides match TRBD2. Trimming took 8 bases from V and 5 from J; bases not matched to a gene: 10. The CDR3 has 16 residues. The DNA of the CDR3 is TGTGCCAGCGGTGGCCTGGGACTAGCGGGAGTGGAGACCCAGTACTTC. Its translation: CASGGLGLAGVETQYF.

The chain carries TRBV10-3 and TRBJ1-1; 8 nucleotides agree with TRBD1. CDR1 ENHRY and CDR2 SYGVKD come from the germline V gene. The CDR3 has 14 amino acids. V was clipped by 5 bases and J by 8 bases; unmatched bases: 10. CDR3 nucleotide sequence: TGTGCCATCAGTCCTCGTAGCGGGACAGGCGAAGCTTTCTTT. Its protein is CAISPRSGTGEAFF.

This clonotype has a single count. The CDR3 spells CASTQESGNTIYF. The DNA for the CDR3 is TGTGCCAGCACACAGGAGTCTGGAAACACCATATATTTT. This sequence joins TRBV2 and TRBJ1-3; a possible D gene is TRBD1 (5 bases). This CDR3 is 13 amino acids long. Germline assignment: CDR1 SNHLY and CDR2 FYNNEI. The V gene lost 7 bases and the J gene lost 1 base, with 8 bases spanning the gap.

This chain joins TRBV7-9 and TRBJ1-6, with 9 bases matching TRBD1. The CDR3 spans 15 residues. Germline CDR1 reads SEHNR; CDR2 reads FQNEAQ (reference sequence). Trimming cost V 5 bases and J 8 bases; bases outside gene matches: 7. The DNA for the CDR3 is TGTGCCAGCAGCCCCGGACAGGGGAGGGATTCACCCCTCCACTTT. Translation gives CASSPGQGRDSPLHF.

This clonotype turned up a few times. The V and J genes are TRBV3-1 and TRBJ2-7; 7 nucleotides match TRBD1. Germline V gene sequence: CDR1 LGHDT, CDR2 YNNKEL (reference sequence). There are 17 residues in the CDR3. V trimming: 4 bases; J trimming: 3 bases; junction bases outside the gene matches: 15. CDR3: CASSRRARGINLYEQYF. The CDR3 DNA reads as TGTGCCAGCAGCCGCCGTGCCAGGGGGATAAATCTCTACGAGCAGTACTTC.